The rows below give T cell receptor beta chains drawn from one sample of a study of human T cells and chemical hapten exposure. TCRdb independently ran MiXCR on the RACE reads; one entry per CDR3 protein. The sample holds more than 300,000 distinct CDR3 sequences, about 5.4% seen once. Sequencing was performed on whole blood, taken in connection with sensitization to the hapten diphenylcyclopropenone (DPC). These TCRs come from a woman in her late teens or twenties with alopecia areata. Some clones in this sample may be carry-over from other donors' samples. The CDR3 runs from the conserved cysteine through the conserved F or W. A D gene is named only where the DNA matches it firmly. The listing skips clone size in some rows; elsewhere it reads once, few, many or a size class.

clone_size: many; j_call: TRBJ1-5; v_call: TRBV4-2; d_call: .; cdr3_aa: CASSQDVGGARSNQPQHF; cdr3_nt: TGTGCCAGCAGCCAAGATGTTGGAGGGGCGCGAAGCAATCAGCCCCAGCATTTT
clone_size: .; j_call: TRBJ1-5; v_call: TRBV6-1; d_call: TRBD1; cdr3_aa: CASHGDRGGNQPQHF; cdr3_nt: TGTGCCAGCCACGGGGACAGGGGAGGCAATCAGCCCCAGCATTTT
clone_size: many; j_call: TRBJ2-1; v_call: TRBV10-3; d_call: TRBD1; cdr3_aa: CAIRPQGVGTYNEQFF; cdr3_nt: TGTGCCATCAGGCCCCAGGGGGTAGGGACCTACAATGAGCAGTTCTTC
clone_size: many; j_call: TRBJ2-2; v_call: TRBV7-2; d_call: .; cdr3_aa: CASSETRTNTGELFF; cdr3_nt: TGTGCCAGCAGCGAGACAAGAACGAACACCGGGGAGCTGTTTTTT
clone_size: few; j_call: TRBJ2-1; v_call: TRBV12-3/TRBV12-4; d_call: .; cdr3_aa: CASTDSYNEQFF; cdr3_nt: TGTGCCAGCACCGACAGCTACAATGAGCAGTTCTTC
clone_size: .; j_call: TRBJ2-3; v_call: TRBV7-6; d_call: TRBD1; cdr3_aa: CASSLVGGQGVFTDTQYF; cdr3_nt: TGTGCCAGCAGCTTAGTAGGGGGACAGGGCGTTTTCACAGATACGCAGTATTTT
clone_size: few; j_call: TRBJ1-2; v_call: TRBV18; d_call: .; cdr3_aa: CASSPPFDRANYGYTF; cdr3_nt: TGTGCCAGCTCACCGCCTTTCGACCGAGCTAACTATGGCTACACCTTC
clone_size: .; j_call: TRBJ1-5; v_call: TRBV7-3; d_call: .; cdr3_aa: CASSRGPSQPQHF; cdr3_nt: TGTGCCAGCAGCAGGGGCCCTTCCCAGCCCCAGCATTTT
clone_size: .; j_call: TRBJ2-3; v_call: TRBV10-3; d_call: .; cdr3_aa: CAISEGDPTNGDTQYF; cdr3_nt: TGTGCCATCAGTGAGGGGGACCCGACAAACGGAGATACGCAGTATTTT
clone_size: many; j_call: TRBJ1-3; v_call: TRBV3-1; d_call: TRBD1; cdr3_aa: CASSQLWTGGGNTIYF; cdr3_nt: TGTGCCAGCAGCCAATTGTGGACAGGGGGCGGAAACACCATATATTTT
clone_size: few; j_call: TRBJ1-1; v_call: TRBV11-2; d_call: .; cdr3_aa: CASSEDSRTEAFF; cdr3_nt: TGTGCCAGCAGCGAGGACAGCCGCACTGAAGCTTTCTTT
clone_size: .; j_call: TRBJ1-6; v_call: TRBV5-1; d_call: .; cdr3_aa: CASSLDGQNSPLHF; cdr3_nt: TGCGCCAGCAGCTTGGATGGACAGAATTCACCCCTCCACTTT
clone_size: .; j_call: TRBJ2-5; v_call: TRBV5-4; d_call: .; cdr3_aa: CASSLAAIETQYF; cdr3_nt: TGTGCCAGCAGCTTGGCCGCGATAGAGACCCAGTACTTC
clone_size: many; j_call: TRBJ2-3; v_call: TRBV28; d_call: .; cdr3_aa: CASSSPHGSDTQYF; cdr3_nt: TGTGCCAGCAGTTCTCCGCATGGATCAGATACGCAGTATTTT
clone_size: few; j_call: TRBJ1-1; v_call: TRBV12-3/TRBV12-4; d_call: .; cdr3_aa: CASSFVRTEAFF; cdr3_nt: TGTGCCAGCAGTTTCGTCAGGACTGAAGCTTTCTTT
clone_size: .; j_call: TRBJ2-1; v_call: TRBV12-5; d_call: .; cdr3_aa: CASGLAAGPRGEQFF; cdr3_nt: TGTGCTAGTGGTCTCGCTGCGGGGCCACGGGGTGAGCAGTTCTTC
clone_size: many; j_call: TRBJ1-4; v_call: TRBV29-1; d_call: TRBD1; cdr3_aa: CSVRRQGEEKLFF; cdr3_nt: TGCAGCGTTAGAAGACAGGGGGAAGAAAAACTGTTTTTT
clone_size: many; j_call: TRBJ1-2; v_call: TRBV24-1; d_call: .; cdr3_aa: CATSDFKKDYGYTF; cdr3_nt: TGTGCCACCAGTGACTTTAAAAAGGACTATGGCTACACCTTC
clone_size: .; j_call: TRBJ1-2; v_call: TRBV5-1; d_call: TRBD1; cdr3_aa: CASSRDSQNYGYTF; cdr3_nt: TGCGCCAGCAGCCGGGACAGTCAAAACTATGGCTACACCTTC
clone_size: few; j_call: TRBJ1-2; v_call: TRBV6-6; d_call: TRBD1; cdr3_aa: CASRGTALYGYTF; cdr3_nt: TGTGCCAGCAGGGGGACAGCCTTGTATGGCTACACCTTC
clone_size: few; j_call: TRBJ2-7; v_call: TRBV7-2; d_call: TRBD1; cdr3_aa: CASSLEGATHEQYF; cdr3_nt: TGTGCCAGCAGCTTAGAGGGGGCTACCCACGAGCAGTACTTC
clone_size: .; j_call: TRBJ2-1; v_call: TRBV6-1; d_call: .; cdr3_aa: CASTTWRGANNEQFF; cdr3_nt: TGTGCCAGCACTACTTGGAGGGGGGCTAACAATGAGCAGTTCTTC
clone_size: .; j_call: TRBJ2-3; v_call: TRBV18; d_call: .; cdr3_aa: CASSPEPSTDTQYF; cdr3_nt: TGTGCCAGCTCACCAGAGCCTAGCACAGATACGCAGTATTTT
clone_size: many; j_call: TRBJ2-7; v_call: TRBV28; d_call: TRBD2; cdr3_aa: CASSLLSGASYEQYF; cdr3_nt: TGTGCCAGCAGTCTGCTTAGCGGGGCTTCCTACGAGCAGTACTTC
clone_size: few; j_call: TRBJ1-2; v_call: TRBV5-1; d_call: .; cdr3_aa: CASSLEGGNYGYTF; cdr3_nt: TGCGCCAGCAGCTTGGAAGGCGGGAACTATGGCTACACCTTC
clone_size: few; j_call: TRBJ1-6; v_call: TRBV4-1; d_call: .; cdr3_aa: CATSGSGLMNNSPLHF; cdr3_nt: TGCGCCACCTCGGGCTCGGGGCTGATGAATAATTCACCCCTCCACTTT
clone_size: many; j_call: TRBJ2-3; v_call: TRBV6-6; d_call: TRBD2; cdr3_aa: CASTRQERGGTDTQYF; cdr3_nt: TGTGCCAGCACAAGGCAGGAGCGGGGGGGCACAGATACGCAGTATTTT
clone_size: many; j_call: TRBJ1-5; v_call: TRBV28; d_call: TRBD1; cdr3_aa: CASSPTGQDNQPQHF; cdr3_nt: TGTGCCAGCAGTCCCACGGGACAGGATAATCAGCCCCAGCATTTT
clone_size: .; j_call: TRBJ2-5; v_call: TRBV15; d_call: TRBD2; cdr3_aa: CATSRDTLAGETQYF; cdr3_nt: TGTGCCACCAGCAGAGATACCCTAGCGGGTGAGACCCAGTACTTC
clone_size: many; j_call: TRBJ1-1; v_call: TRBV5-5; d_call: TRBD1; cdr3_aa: CASSTGTGGRTEAFF; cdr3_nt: TGTGCCAGCAGCACCGGGACAGGGGGTCGCACTGAAGCTTTCTTT
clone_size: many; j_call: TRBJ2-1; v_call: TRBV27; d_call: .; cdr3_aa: CASSLSIPGDRSYNEQFF; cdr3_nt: TGTGCCAGCAGTTTATCGATTCCAGGGGATAGGTCCTACAATGAGCAGTTCTTC
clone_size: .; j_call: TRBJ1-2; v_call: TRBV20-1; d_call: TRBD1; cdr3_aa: CSARDGRQGQLETYGYTF; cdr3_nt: TGCAGTGCTAGAGATGGCCGCCAGGGACAGCTAGAGACCTATGGCTACACCTTC
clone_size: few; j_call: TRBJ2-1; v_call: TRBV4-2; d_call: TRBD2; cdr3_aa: CASRLAGDNEQFF; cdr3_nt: TGTGCCAGCCGCCTAGCGGGGGACAATGAGCAGTTCTTC
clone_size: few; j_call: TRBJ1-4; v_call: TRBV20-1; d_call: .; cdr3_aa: CSARRKAQGGLMKNCFF; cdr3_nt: .
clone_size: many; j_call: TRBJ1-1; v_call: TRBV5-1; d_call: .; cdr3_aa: CASSFGAFF; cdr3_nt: TGCGCCAGCAGCTTCGGTGCTTTCTTT
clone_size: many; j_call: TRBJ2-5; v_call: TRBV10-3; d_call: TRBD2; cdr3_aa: CATLGLADERVETQYF; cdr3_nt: TGTGCCACCTTGGGACTAGCGGATGAGCGGGTAGAGACCCAGTACTTC
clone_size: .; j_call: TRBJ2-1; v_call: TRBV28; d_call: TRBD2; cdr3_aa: CASRPGGASGYNEQFF; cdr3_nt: TGTGCCAGCAGGCCGGGAGGAGCTTCGGGGTACAATGAGCAGTTCTTC
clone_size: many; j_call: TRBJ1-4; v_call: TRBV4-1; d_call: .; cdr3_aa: CASSQTGANEKLFF; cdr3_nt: TGCGCCAGCAGCCAAACAGGAGCTAATGAAAAACTGTTTTTT
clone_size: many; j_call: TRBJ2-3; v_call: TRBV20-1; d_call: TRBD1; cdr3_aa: CSARDFGTGLRDTQYF; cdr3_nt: TGCAGTGCTAGAGATTTCGGGACAGGTCTGAGAGATACGCAGTATTTT
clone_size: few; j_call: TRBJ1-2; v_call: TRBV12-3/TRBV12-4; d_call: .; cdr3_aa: CASIPQVGQDYGYTF; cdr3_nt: TGTGCCAGCATACCACAGGTGGGACAAGACTATGGCTACACCTTC
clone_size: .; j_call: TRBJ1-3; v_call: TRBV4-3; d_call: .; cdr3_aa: CASSQLGPSGNTIYF; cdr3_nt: TGCGCCAGCAGCCAACTAGGGCCCTCTGGAAACACCATATATTTT
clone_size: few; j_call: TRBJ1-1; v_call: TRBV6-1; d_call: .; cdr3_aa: CASSAHDRGGGTEAFF; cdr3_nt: TGTGCCAGCAGTGCCCATGACCGGGGCGGCGGGACTGAAGCTTTCTTT
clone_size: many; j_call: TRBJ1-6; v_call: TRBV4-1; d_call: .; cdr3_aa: CASSQVGGRLDNSPLHF; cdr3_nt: TGCGCCAGCAGCCAAGTCGGCGGACGGCTCGACAATTCACCCCTCCACTTT
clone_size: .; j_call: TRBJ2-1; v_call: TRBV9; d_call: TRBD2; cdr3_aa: CASSVGRGNLNYNEQFF; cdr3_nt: TGTGCCAGCAGCGTCGGGCGGGGGAACCTCAACTACAATGAGCAGTTCTTC
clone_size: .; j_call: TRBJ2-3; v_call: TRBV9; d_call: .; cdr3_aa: CASSPRPPDTQYF; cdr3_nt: TGTGCCAGCAGCCCACGACCGCCAGATACGCAGTATTTT
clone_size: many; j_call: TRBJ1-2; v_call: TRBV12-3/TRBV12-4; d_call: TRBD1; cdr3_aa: CASSPSLTGGYGYTF; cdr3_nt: TGTGCCAGCAGCCCTAGTCTGACAGGGGGTTATGGCTACACCTTC
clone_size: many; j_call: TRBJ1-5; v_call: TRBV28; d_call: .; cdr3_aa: CASSSGQISNQPQHF; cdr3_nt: TGTGCCAGCAGTTCCGGACAGATTAGCAATCAGCCCCAGCATTTT
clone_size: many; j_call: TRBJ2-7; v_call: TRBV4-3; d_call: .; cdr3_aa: CASSQEQGLREQYF; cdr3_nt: TGCGCCAGCAGCCAAGAGCAGGGTCTAAGGGAGCAGTACTTC
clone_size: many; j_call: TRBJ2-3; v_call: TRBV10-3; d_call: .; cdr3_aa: CAISEAGGRTDTQYF; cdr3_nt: TGTGCCATCAGTGAGGCCGGGGGCCGCACAGATACGCAGTATTTT
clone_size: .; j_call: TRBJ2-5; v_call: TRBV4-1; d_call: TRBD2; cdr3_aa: CASSHGRGGLERTQYF; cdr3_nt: TGCGCCAGCAGCCACGGGCGGGGGGGCCTCGAGAGGACCCAGTACTTC
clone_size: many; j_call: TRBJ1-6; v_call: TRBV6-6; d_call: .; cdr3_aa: CASKRSSYNSPLHF; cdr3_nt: TGTGCCAGCAAGAGGAGCTCCTATAATTCACCCCTCCACTTT